This T cell receptor beta chain was profiled in a study of blood T cells in healthy people across ages. Study-level findings and limits: Bulk PBMC profiling left naive and antigen-experienced comparisons inconclusive. It was held that diversity estimates obtained from one million T cells represented underestimates.

This CDR3 has 14 amino acids. Germline V gives CDR1 SQVTM, CDR2 ANQGSEA. Trimming at V came to 6 bases and at J to 6 bases, leaving 7 bases not matched to a gene. This clonotype has a handful of counts. What it recognizes is unknown. Isolation yielded PBMCs, at least 6 million per sample, in every case. Primers used in a second PCR of about 7 to 12 cycles were a sample-barcoded 5' primer and a J-beta primer mix. TCRdb re-analysed the 5' RACE reads in MiXCR, keeping a single row per CDR3 protein. This sample has about 970,000 distinct CDR3 sequences, with roughly half found just once. The TCR originated in a woman aged 60-75 years in good health. This chain joins TRBV29-1 and TRBJ2-4; 11 positions agree with TRBD2. Input material: blood. Here the CDR3 reads CSVHPGTSGNIQYF. CDR3 nucleotides: TGCAGCGTGCACCCCGGGACTAGCGGAAACATTCAGTACTTC.